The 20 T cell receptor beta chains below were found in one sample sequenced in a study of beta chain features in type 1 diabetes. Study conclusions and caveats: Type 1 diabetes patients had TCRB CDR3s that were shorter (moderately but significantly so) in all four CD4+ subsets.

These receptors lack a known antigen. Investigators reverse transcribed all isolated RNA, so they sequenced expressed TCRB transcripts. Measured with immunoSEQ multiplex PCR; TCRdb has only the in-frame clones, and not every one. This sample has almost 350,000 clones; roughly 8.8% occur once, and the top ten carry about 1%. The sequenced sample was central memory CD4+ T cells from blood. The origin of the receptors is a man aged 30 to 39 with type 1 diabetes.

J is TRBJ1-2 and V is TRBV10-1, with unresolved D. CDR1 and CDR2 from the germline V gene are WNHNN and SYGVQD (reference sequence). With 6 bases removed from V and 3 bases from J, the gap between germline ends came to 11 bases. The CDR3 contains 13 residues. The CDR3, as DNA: TGCGCCAGCAGCCCTACACCGGACTATGGCTACACCTTC. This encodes CASSPTPDYGYTF.

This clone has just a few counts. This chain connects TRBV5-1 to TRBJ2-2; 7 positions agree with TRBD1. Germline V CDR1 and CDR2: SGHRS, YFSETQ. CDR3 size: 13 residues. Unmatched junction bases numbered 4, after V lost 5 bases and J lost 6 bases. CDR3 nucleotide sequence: TGCGCCAGCAGAGAGGGGGCCTCCGGGGAGCTGTTTTTT. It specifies CASREGASGELFF.

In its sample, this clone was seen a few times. The CDR3 nucleotides are TGCGCCAGCAGTCAACCGCCCTGGGACAGGGGGCGCGGAGATACGCAGTATTTT. Translating gives CASSQPPWDRGRGDTQYF. V is TRBV23-1 and J is TRBJ2-3; 12 bases map to TRBD1. TRBV23-1 is reported as an ORF; its role is uncertain. The CDR3 has 18 residues. Losses at the gene ends were 2 bases for V and 5 bases for J; bases not matched to a gene: 11.

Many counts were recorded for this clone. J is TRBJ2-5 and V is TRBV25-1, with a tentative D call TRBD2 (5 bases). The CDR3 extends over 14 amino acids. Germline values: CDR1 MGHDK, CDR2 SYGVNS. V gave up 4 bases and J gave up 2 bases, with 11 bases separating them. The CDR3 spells CASSARGFQETQYF. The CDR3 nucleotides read TGTGCCAGCAGTGCACGGGGATTTCAAGAGACCCAGTACTTC.

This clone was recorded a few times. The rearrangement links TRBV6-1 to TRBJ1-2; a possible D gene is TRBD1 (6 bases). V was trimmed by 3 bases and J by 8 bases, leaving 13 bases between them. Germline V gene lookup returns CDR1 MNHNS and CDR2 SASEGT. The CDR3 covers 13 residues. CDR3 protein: CASSDYRAGGYTF. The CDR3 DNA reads TGTGCCAGCAGTGACTACAGGGCTGGGGGCTACACCTTC.

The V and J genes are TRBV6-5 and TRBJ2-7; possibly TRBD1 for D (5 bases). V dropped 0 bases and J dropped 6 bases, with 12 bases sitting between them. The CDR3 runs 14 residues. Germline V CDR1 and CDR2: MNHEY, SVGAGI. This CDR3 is CASSYSVRAVEQYF. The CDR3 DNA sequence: TGTGCCAGCAGTTACTCCGTCAGGGCGGTCGAGCAGTACTTC.

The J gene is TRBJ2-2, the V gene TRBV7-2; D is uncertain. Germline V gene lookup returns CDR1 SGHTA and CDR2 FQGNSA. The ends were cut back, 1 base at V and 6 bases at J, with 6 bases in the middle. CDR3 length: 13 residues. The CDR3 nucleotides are TGTGCCAGCAGCTTAGACGGACCCGGGGAGCTGTTTTTT. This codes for CASSLDGPGELFF.

The CDR3 region is CASSSGTGTFPDTQYF. The CDR3 nucleotides are TGTGCCAGCAGTTCCGGGACAGGGACCTTCCCAGATACGCAGTATTTT. The chain recombines TRBV6-5 with TRBJ2-3; 9 nucleotides agree with TRBD1. This CDR3 contains 16 residues. Germline V lookup: CDR1 MNHEY, CDR2 SVGAGI. With V trimmed by 4 bases and J by 4 bases, 9 bases remained unmatched.

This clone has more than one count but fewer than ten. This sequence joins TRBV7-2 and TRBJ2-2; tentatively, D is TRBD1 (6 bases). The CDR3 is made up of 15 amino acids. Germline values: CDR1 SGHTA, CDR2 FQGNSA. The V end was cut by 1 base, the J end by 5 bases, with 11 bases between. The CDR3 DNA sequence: TGTGCCAGCAGCTTAGAGGGCAGGGGAACCGGGGAGCTGTTTTTT. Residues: CASSLEGRGTGELFF.

The chain's CDR3 is CASSYSERDTEAFF. The CDR3 DNA sequence: TGTGCCAGCAGTTACTCGGAGAGGGACACTGAAGCTTTCTTT. This chain connects TRBV6-6 to TRBJ1-1; D remains unclear. Germline V gene data show CDR1 as MNHNY and CDR2 as SVGAGI (reference sequence). Trimming removed 0 bases at V and 3 bases at J, with 8 bases between. The CDR3 length is 14 residues.

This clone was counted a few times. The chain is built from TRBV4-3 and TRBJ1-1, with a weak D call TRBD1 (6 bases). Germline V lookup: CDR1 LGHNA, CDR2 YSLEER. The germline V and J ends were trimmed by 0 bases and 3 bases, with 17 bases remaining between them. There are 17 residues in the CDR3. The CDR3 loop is CASSQEGDPRGYTEAFF. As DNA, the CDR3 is TGCGCCAGCAGCCAAGAAGGGGACCCGAGGGGGTACACTGAAGCTTTCTTT.

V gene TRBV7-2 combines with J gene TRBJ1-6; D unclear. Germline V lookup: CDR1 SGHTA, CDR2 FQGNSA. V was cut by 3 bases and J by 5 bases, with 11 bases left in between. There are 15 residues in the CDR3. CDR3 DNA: TGTGCCAGCAGCTTTGGAGGGCCCGATAATTCACCCCTCCACTTT. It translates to CASSFGGPDNSPLHF.

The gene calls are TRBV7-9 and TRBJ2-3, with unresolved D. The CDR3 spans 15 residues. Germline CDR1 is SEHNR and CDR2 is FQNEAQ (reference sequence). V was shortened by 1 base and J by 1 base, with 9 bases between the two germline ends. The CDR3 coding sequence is TGTGCCAGCAGCTTAGTCAACCAGGGCACAGATACGCAGTATTTT. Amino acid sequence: CASSLVNQGTDTQYF.

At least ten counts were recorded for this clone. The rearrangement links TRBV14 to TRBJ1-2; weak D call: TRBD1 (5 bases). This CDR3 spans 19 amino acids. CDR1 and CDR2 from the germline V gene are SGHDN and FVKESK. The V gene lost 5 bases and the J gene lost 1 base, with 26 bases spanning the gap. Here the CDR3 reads CASSAGVFRGAVVNYGYTF. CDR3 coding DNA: TGTGCCAGCAGCGCAGGAGTCTTTCGGGGCGCCGTGGTTAACTATGGCTACACCTTC.

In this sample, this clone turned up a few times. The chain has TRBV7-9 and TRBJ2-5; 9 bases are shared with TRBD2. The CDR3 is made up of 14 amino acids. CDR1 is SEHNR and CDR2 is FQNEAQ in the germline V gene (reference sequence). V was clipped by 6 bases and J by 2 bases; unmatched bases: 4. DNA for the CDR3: TGTGCCAGCAGGCCGACTAGCGGACAAGAGACCCAGTACTTC. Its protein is CASRPTSGQETQYF.

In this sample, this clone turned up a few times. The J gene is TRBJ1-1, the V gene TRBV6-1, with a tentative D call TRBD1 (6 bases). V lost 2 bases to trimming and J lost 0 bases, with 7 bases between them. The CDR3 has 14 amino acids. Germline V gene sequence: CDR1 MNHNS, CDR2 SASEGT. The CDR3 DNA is TGTGCCAGCAGTGAACAGGGGATGAACACTGAAGCTTTCTTT. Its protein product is CASSEQGMNTEAFF.

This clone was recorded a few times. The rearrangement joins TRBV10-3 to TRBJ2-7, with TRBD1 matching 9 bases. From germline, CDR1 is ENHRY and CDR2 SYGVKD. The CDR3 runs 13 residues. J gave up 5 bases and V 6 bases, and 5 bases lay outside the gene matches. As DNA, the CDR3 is TGTGCCATCAGAGGGGACAGGGCGCACGAGCAGTACTTC. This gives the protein CAIRGDRAHEQYF.

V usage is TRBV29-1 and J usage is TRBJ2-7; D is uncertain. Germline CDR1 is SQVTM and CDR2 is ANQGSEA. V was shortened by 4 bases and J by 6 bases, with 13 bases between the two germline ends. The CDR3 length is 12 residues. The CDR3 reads CSVGTDLAEQYF. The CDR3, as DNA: TGCAGCGTTGGGACCGATCTGGCCGAGCAGTACTTC.

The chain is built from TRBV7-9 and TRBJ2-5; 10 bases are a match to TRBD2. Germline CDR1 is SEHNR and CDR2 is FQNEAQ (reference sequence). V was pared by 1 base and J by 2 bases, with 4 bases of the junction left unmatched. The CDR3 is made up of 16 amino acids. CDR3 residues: CASSLGPSGGQETQYF. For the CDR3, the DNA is TGTGCCAGCAGCTTAGGTCCTAGCGGGGGTCAAGAGACCCAGTACTTC.

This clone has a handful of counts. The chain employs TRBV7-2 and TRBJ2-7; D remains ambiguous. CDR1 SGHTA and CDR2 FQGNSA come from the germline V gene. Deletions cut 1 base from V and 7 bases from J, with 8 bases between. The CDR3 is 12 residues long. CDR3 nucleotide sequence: TGTGCCAGCAGCTTAGAGTGGGGTGAGCAGTACTTC. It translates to CASSLEWGEQYF.